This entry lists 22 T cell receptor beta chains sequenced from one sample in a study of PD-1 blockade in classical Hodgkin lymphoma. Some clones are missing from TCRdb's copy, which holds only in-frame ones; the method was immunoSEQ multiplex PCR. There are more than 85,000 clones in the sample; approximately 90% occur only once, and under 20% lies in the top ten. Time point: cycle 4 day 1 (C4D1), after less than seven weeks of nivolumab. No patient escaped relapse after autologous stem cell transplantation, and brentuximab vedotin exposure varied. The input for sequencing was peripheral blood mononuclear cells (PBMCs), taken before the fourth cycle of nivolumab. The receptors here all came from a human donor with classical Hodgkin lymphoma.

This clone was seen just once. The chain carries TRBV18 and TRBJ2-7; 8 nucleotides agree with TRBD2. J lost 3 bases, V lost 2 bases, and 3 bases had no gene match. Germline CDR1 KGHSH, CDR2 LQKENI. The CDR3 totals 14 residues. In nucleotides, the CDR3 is TGTGCCAGCTCACCAAGGAGCGGGAGCTACGAGCAGTACTTC. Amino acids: CASSPRSGSYEQYF.

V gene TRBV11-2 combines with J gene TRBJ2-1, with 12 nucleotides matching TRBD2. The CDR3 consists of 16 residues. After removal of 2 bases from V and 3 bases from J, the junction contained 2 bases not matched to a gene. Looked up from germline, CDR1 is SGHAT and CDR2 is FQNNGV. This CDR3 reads CASSLLTSGSYNEQFF. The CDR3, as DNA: TGTGCCAGCAGCTTATTGACTAGCGGGAGCTACAATGAGCAGTTCTTC.

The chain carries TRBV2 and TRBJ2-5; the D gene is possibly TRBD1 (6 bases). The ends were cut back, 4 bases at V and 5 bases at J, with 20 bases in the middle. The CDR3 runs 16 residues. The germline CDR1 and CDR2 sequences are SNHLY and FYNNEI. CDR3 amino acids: CASSGLYRVNRETQYF. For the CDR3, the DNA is TGTGCCAGCAGTGGTCTGTACAGGGTTAACCGGGAGACCCAGTACTTC.

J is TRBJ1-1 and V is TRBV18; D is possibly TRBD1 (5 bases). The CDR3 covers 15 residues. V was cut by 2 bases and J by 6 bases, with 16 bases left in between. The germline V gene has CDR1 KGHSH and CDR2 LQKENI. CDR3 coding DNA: TGTGCCAGCTCACCAAAAAGCCCCGGGGGGGCTGAAGCTTTCTTT. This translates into CASSPKSPGGAEAFF. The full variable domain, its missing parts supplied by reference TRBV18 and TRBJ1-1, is NAGVMQNPRHLVRRRGQEARLRCSPMKGHSHVYWYRQLPEEGLKFMVYLQKENIIDESGMPKERFSAEFPKEGPSILRIQQVVRGDSAAYFCASSPKSPGGAEAFFGQGTRLTVV.

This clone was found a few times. This CDR3 is CASSTSPGQNYGYTF. The CDR3, as DNA: TGCGCCAGCAGCACCTCTCCGGGACAGAACTATGGCTACACCTTC. The gene calls are TRBV5-1 and TRBJ1-2, with TRBD1 identical over 7 bases. Germline V CDR1 and CDR2: SGHRS, YFSETQ. V shed 4 bases and J 2 bases; nucleotides not matched to a gene: 8. The CDR3 covers 15 residues.

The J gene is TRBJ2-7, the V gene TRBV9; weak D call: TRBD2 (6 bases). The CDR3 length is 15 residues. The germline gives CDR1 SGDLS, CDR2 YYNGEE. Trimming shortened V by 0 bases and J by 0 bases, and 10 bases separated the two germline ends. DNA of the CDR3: TGTGCCAGCAGCGTAGGGGGGGTCAACTCCTACGAGCAGTACTTC. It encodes CASSVGGVNSYEQYF. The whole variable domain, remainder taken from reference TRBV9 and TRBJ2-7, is DSGVTQTPKHLITATGQRVTLRCSPRSGDLSVYWYQQSLDQGLQFLIQYYNGEERAKGNILERFSAQQFPDLHSELNLSSLELGDSALYFCASSVGGVNSYEQYFGPGTRLTVT.

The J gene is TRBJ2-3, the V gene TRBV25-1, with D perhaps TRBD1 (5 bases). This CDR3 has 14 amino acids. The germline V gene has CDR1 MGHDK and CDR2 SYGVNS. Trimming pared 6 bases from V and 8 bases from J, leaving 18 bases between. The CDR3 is CASRETGTHGTQYF. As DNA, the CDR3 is TGTGCCAGCAGGGAAACAGGAACCCATGGTACGCAGTATTTT.

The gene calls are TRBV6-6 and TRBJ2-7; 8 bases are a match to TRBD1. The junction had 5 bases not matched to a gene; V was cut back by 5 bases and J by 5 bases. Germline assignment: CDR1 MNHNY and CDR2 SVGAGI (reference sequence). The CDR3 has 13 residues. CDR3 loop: CASSRGTGNEQYF. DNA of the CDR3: TGTGCCAGCAGTAGGGGGACAGGTAACGAGCAGTACTTC.

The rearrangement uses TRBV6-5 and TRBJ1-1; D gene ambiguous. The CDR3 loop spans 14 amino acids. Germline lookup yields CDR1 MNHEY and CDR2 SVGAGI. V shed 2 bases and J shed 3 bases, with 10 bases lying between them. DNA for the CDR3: TGTGCCAGCAGTTACGATAGGCTCGACACTGAAGCTTTCTTT. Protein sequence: CASSYDRLDTEAFF.

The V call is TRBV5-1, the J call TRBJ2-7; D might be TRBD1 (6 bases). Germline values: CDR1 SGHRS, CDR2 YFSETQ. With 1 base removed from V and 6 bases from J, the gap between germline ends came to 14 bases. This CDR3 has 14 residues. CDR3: CASSLQAGALEQYF. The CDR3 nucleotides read TGCGCCAGCAGCTTGCAGGCAGGGGCCCTCGAGCAGTACTTC.

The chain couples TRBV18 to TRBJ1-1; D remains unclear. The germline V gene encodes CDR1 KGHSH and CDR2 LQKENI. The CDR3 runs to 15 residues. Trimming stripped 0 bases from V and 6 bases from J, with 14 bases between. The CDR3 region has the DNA TGTGCCAGCTCACCACCTTTAATTCCTCACGCTGAAGCTTTCTTT. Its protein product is CASSPPLIPHAEAFF.

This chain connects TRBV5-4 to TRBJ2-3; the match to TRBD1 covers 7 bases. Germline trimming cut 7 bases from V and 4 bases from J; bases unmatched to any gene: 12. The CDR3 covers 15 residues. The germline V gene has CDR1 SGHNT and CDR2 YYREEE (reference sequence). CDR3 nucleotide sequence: TGTGCCAGCCGCCCCGGGACAGAGCGACCAGATACGCAGTATTTT. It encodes CASRPGTERPDTQYF.

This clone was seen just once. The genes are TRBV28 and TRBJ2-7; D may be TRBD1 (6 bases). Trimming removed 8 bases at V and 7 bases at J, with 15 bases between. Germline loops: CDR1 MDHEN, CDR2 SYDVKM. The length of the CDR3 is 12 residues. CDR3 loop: CASVQGVGEQYF. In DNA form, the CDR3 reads TGTGCCAGCGTACAGGGTGTGGGTGAGCAGTACTTC. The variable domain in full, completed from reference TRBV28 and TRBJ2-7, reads DVKVTQSSRYLVKRTGEKVFLECVQDMDHENMFWYRQDPGLGLRLIYFSYDVKMKEKGDIPEGYSVSREKKERFSLILESASTNQTSMYLCASVQGVGEQYFGPGTRLTVT.

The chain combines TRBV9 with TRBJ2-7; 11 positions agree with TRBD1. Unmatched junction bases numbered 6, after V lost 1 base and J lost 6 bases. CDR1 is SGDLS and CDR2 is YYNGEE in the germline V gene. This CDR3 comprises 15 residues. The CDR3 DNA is TGTGCCAGCAGCGTAATGCCGGGACAGGGGGGCGAGCAGTACTTC. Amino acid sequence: CASSVMPGQGGEQYF.

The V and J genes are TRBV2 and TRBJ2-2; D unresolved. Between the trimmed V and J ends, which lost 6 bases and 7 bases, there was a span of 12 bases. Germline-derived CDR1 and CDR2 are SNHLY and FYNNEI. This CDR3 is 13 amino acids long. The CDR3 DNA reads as TGTGCCAGCAGGGCCAAGAAGGTCGGGGAGCTGTTTTTT. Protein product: CASRAKKVGELFF.

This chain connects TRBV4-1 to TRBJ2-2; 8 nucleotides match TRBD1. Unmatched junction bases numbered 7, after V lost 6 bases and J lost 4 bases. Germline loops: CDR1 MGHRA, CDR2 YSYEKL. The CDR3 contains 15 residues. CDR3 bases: TGCGCCAGCAGGCAACCCGGACAGGGCACCGGGGAGCTGTTTTTT. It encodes CASRQPGQGTGELFF.

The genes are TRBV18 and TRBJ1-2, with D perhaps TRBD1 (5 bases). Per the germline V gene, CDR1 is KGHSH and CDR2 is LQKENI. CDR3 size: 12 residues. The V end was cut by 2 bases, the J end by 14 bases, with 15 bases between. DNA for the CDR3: TGTGCCAGCTCACCATTGGCAGGGTTACATACCTTC. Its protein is CASSPLAGLHTF.

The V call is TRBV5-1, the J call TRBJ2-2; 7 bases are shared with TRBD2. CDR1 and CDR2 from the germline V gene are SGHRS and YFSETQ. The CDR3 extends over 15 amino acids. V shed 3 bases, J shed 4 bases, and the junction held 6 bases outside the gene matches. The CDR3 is CASSYELARTGELFF. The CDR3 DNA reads TGCGCCAGCAGCTACGAACTAGCGCGCACCGGGGAGCTGTTTTTT. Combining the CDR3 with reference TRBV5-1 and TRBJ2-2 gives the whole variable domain KAGVTQTPRYLIKTRGQQVTLSCSPISGHRSVSWYQQTPGQGLQFLFEYFSETQRNKGNFPGRFSGRQFSNSRSEMNVSTLELGDSALYLCASSYELARTGELFFGEGSRLTVL.

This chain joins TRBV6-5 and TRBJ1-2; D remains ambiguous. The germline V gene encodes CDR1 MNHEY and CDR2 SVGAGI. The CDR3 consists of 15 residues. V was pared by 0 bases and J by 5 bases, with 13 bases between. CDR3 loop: CASSYSGIGEYGYTF. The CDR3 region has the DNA TGTGCCAGCAGTTACTCAGGAATCGGGGAGTATGGCTACACCTTC.

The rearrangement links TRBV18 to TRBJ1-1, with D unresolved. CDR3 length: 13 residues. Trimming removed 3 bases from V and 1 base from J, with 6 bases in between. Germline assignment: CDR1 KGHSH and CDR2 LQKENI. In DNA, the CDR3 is TGTGCCAGCTCACCGGACGGGAACACTGAAGCTTTCTTT. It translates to CASSPDGNTEAFF.

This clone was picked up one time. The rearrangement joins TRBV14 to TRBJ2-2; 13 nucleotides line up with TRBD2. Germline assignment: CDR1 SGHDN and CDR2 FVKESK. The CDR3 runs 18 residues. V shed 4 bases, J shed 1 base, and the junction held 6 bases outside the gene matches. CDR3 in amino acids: CASSPRTSGRGNTGELFF. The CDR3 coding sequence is TGTGCCAGCAGCCCCCGGACTAGCGGGAGAGGGAACACCGGGGAGCTGTTTTTT.

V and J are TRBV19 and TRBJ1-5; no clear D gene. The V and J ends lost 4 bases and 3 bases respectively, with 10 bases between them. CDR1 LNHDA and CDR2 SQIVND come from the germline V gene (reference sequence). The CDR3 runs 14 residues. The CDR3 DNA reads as TGTGCCAGTAGTAGGGGAATAGACAATCAGCCCCAGCATTTT. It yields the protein CASSRGIDNQPQHF.